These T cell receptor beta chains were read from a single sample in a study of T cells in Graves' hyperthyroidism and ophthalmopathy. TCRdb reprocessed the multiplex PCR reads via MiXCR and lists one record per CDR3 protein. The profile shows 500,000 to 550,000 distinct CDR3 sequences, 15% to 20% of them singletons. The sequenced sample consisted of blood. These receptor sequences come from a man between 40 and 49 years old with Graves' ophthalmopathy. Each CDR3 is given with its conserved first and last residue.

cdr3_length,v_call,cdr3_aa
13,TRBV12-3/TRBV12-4,CASRHKPTDTQYF
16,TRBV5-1,CASRFELTLITDTQYF
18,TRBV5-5,CASSTKLRDRVVEETQYF
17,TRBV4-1,CASSQLLTGRFADTQYF
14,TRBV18,CASSPGTGQETQYF
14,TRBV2,CASRGPLNTGELFF
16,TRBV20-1,CSATKARLDRNYEQYF
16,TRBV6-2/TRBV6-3,CASSRIRQGGRDIQYF
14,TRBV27,CASLTGDPTDTQYF
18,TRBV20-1,CSAREQGIDSSYNSPLHF
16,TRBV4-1,CASRNIAGRSADTQYF
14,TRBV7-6,CASSTGGGWNEQYF
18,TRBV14,CASSQNILSNLPQETQYF
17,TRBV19,CASSINAGTGGTGELFF
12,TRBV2,CASSGQGATLFF
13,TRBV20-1,CSAKGIGFGTQYF
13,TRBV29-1,CSVDGPGSDEQFF
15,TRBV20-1,CSAHRATGRSYEQYF
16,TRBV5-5,CASSPRGTVNPYEQYF
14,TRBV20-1,CSARGSTLPDTQYF
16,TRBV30,CAWSVSRIHTGDTQYF
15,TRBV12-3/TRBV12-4,CASSFQPSPGYGYTF
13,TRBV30,CAWTRGQVDTQYF
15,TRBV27,CASSKLAGGHNEQFF
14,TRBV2,CASRPDRDNQPQHF
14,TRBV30,CAWSPIGVTYEQYF
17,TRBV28,CASSFYPGATGANVLTF
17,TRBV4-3,CASSQVSGAESSYEQYF
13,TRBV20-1,CSARGQSTDTQYF
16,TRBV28,CASSLFSGGRINEQYF